The 27 T cell receptor beta chains reported below all come from one sample, sequenced in a study of OX40 agonist ivuxolimab in advanced cancers. The data were produced by immunoSEQ multiplex PCR, yet TCRdb's version contains in-frame clones alone and is incomplete. The sample lists 11,000 or so clones, just over 75% occurring once. The source was CD4+ or CD8+ T cells sorted from blood, collected in a trial of the OX40 agonist ivuxolimab. Every receptor here comes from an adult with an advanced solid tumor such as melanoma, head and neck, liver or kidney cancer.

The rearrangement joins TRBV19 to TRBJ1-5, with 7 bases lining up with TRBD1. In germline, CDR1 is LNHDA, CDR2 SQIVND (reference sequence). V lost 0 bases and J lost 3; bases outside the gene matches: 8. The CDR3 has 17 residues. This CDR3 reads CASSIETGTVYNQPQHF. The CDR3 DNA is TGTGCCAGTAGTATAGAGACCGGGACAGTCTACAATCAGCCCCAGCATTTT. Full variable domain (outside the CDR3, taken from reference TRBV19 and TRBJ1-5): DGGITQSPKYLFRKEGQNVTLSCEQNLNHDAMYWYRQDPGQGLRLIYYSQIVNDFQKGDIAEGYSVSREKKESFPLTVTSAQKNPTAFYLCASSIETGTVYNQPQHFGDGTRLSIL.

V is TRBV28 and J is TRBJ1-1; D is undetermined. The CDR3 spans 13 residues. V lost 5 bases and J lost 11, with 18 bases in between. The V gene's germline CDR1 is MDHEN and CDR2 SYDVKM. CDR3 sequence reads: CASSPSTLRDAFF. In DNA form, the CDR3 reads TGTGCCAGCAGTCCCTCGACCCTACGGGATGCTTTCTTT.

V and J are TRBV19 and TRBJ1-5; D ambiguous. This CDR3 has 16 amino acids. Trimming took off 3 bases at V and 4 bases at J, with 16 bases between the two ends. Germline CDR1 is LNHDA and CDR2 is SQIVND (reference sequence). CDR3 in amino acids: CASSIRVGSKNQPQHF. The DNA of the CDR3 is TGTGCCAGTAGTATTCGAGTAGGCAGCAAAAATCAGCCCCAGCATTTT.

J is TRBJ2-5 and V is TRBV27; 8 bases are a match to TRBD2. The CDR3 is 15 residues long. Germline assignment: CDR1 MNHEY and CDR2 SMNVEV (reference sequence). V shed 2 bases, J shed 11 bases, and the junction held 13 bases outside the gene matches. CDR3 in DNA: TGTGCCAGCAGTTTACAGTTGGGGTCCGGGGGGGAGCAGTACTTC. This gives the protein CASSLQLGSGGEQYF.

This clone was recorded a few times. The CDR3 region has the DNA TGCGCCAGCAGCTTGGAGGCTAGCGGGGGGGCAGGCTACGAGCAGTACTTC. Its protein is CASSLEASGGAGYEQYF. The chain is built from TRBV5-1 and TRBJ2-7; TRBD2 agrees at 12 bases. From germline, CDR1 is SGHRS and CDR2 YFSETQ. This CDR3 contains 17 residues. With V trimmed by 0 bases and J by 3 bases, 7 bases remained unmatched.

The chain has TRBV27 and TRBJ2-5, with D perhaps TRBD2 (5 bases). The V gene lost 6 bases and the J gene lost 5 bases, with 16 bases spanning the gap. The germline CDR1 and CDR2 sequences are MNHEY and SMNVEV (reference sequence). The CDR3 is 14 amino acids. The CDR3 region has the DNA TGTGCCAGCAGGACGGCTACCTCGGGGGAGACCCAGTACTTC. This translates into CASRTATSGETQYF.

The count of this clone is one. The chain recombines TRBV9 with TRBJ2-3, with unresolved D. V dropped 0 bases and J dropped 2 bases, with 7 bases sitting between them. This CDR3 region has 14 residues. Germline values: CDR1 SGDLS, CDR2 YYNGEE. The CDR3 spells CASSVEGLTDTQYF. The CDR3 DNA follows: TGTGCCAGCAGCGTAGAAGGGCTCACAGATACGCAGTATTTT.

The chain employs TRBV6-1 and TRBJ1-2, with 7 bases aligning to TRBD1. The CDR3 covers 15 residues. Germline V gene data show CDR1 as MNHNS and CDR2 as SASEGT. J was trimmed by 4 bases and V by 5 bases; bases with no gene match: 10. The DNA of the CDR3 is TGTGCCAGCAGTTCCCAGGGGGGCGGTGGCTATGGCTACACCTTC. Translating gives CASSSQGGGGYGYTF.

This sequence joins TRBV11-2 and TRBJ2-3; either TRBD1 or TRBD2 may supply D (5 bases each). Deletions cut 0 bases from V and 7 bases from J, with 8 bases between. This CDR3 contains 13 residues. Germline V lookup: CDR1 SGHAT, CDR2 FQNNGV. Written as DNA, the CDR3 is TGTGCCAGCAGCTTAGATGGGGGTAATACGCAGTATTTT. Amino acid sequence: CASSLDGGNTQYF.

The chain employs TRBV5-1 and TRBJ2-7; D remains ambiguous. CDR1 SGHRS and CDR2 YFSETQ come from the germline V gene. There are 15 residues in the CDR3. The V and J ends lost 0 bases and 2 bases respectively, with 12 bases between them. In nucleotides, the CDR3 is TGCGCCAGCAGCTTGGAGTCGCCCGTCACCTACGAGCAGTACTTC. Its translation is CASSLESPVTYEQYF.

The genes are TRBV11-2 and TRBJ2-5; TRBD1 or TRBD2 may be the D gene (6 bases each). The CDR3 contains 18 residues. Germline values: CDR1 SGHAT, CDR2 FQNNGV. The germline V and J ends were trimmed by 11 bases and 2 bases, with 30 bases remaining between them. The CDR3 DNA sequence: TGTGCCGTCTCTCCGGCTGAGGACGGAGGGGGGCTTCAAGAGACCCAGTACTTC. Translating gives CAVSPAEDGGGLQETQYF.

Notes on this clone: An end of the junction does not agree with germline; a read error may underlie this. The chain has TRBV19 and TRBJ2-2, with D possibly being TRBD1 or TRBD2 (6 bases each). From germline, CDR1 is LNHDA and CDR2 SQIVND (reference sequence). The CDR3 is 15 amino acids. The CDR3 DNA sequence: TGTGCCAGTAGTATGGGACAATTGGGCGGCGGGGAGCCGTTTTTT. This encodes CASSMGQLGGGEPFF.

This chain connects TRBV30 to TRBJ2-1; the match to TRBD2 covers 8 bases. Germline V gene data show CDR1 as GTSNPN and CDR2 as SVGIG (reference sequence). The CDR3 runs 16 residues. The V and J ends lost 3 bases and 6 bases, in that order; junction bases with no gene match: 13. This CDR3 is CAWSLLAASSRNEQFF. As DNA, the CDR3 is TGTGCCTGGAGCTTACTAGCGGCAAGCTCTCGCAATGAGCAGTTCTTC.

In regard to this clone: This same CDR3 is encoded by further DNA sequences in the sample. This rearrangement joins TRBV11-2 to TRBJ2-5, with D possibly matching TRBD2 (6 bases). The V gene's germline CDR1 is SGHAT and CDR2 FQNNGV. The CDR3 has 17 residues. V lost 2 bases and J 5 bases, leaving 21 bases between the germline ends. CDR3 DNA sequence: TGTGCCAGCAGCTTAATGACGGAACTAATCGGAGGGGAGACCCAGTACTTC. Residues: CASSLMTELIGGETQYF.

The V gene is TRBV7-9, the J gene TRBJ2-1; no firm D call. Between the trimmed V and J ends, which lost 1 base and 6 bases, there was a span of 10 bases. CDR1 and CDR2 from the germline V gene are SEHNR and FQNEAQ (reference sequence). The length of the CDR3 is 14 residues. The CDR3 loop reads CASSLVSYLNEQFF. CDR3 nucleotides: TGTGCCAGCAGCTTAGTGTCTTACCTCAATGAGCAGTTCTTC.

The chain combines TRBV7-9 with TRBJ1-2; 8 bases are shared with TRBD1. Germline V gene lookup returns CDR1 SEHNR and CDR2 FQNEAQ (reference sequence). J lost 3 bases, V lost 2 bases, and 5 bases had no gene match. This CDR3 contains 15 residues. Here the CDR3 reads CASSLQDRADYGYTF. CDR3 in DNA: TGTGCCAGCAGCTTACAGGACAGGGCCGACTATGGCTACACCTTC.

This chain joins TRBV7-3 and TRBJ2-1; no definite D call. CDR1 SGHTA and CDR2 FQGTGA come from the germline V gene. The V end lost 3 bases, the J end lost 6 bases, and 6 bases lay between the germline ends. The CDR3 sequence is 12 residues long. DNA for the CDR3: TGTGCCAGCAGCTTTTTTCGCAATGAGCAGTTCTTC. Protein: CASSFFRNEQFF.

The V gene is TRBV10-2, the J gene TRBJ1-1, with no clear D. The CDR3 covers 14 residues. Deletions cut 3 bases from V and 5 bases from J, with 13 bases between. CDR1 and CDR2 from the germline V gene are WSHSY and SAAADI. CDR3 bases: TGCGCCAGCAGTGATAGTCGGATAGGGACTGAAGCTTTCTTT. Its protein product is CASSDSRIGTEAFF.

This clone was observed once. DNA of the CDR3: TGTGCCAGCAAACTCGGACAGGCGGCTAACTACGAGCAGTACTTC. Amino acids: CASKLGQAANYEQYF. The chain carries TRBV6-6 and TRBJ2-7; 7 bases map to TRBD1. The CDR3 covers 15 residues. The V segment lost 7 bases and the J segment 3 bases; nucleotides outside the gene matches: 12. Germline lookup yields CDR1 MNHNY and CDR2 SVGAGI (reference sequence).

This chain links TRBV27 with TRBJ1-1, with 12 nucleotides matching TRBD1. The CDR3 is made up of 16 amino acids. J lost 4 bases, V lost 5 bases, and 8 bases had no gene match. Germline lookup yields CDR1 MNHEY and CDR2 SMNVEV (reference sequence). The CDR3: CASSGGTGGIPTEAFF. CDR3 coding DNA: TGTGCCAGCAGTGGTGGGACAGGGGGCATTCCCACTGAAGCTTTCTTT.

The genes are TRBV5-1 and TRBJ1-1; D gene ambiguous. The germline CDR1 and CDR2 sequences are SGHRS and YFSETQ. There are 15 residues in the CDR3. V was trimmed by 2 bases and J by 4 bases, leaving 15 bases between them. This CDR3 is CASSFELTSSTEAFF. The CDR3 coding sequence is TGCGCCAGCAGCTTTGAGTTGACCTCGAGCACTGAAGCTTTCTTT. The full variable domain, rest sourced from reference TRBV5-1 and TRBJ1-1, is KAGVTQTPRYLIKTRGQQVTLSCSPISGHRSVSWYQQTPGQGLQFLFEYFSETQRNKGNFPGRFSGRQFSNSRSEMNVSTLELGDSALYLCASSFELTSSTEAFFGQGTRLTVV.

This chain connects TRBV19 to TRBJ2-1, with D perhaps TRBD1 (6 bases). The CDR3 is made up of 15 amino acids. Germline assignment: CDR1 LNHDA and CDR2 SQIVND (reference sequence). Trimming stripped 3 bases from V and 4 bases from J, with 13 bases between. CDR3 protein: CASSMSQGPYNEQFF. CDR3 DNA sequence: TGTGCCAGTAGTATGTCTCAGGGGCCTTACAATGAGCAGTTCTTC.

V and J are TRBV2 and TRBJ2-7; D possibly uses TRBD1 or TRBD2 (5 bases each). Trimming cost V 7 bases and J 6 bases, with 7 bases left between them. Per the germline V gene, CDR1 is SNHLY and CDR2 is FYNNEI. The CDR3 is 10 amino acids. The CDR3 region is CASTGTEQYF. DNA for the CDR3: TGTGCCAGCACCGGGACCGAGCAGTACTTC.

V and J are TRBV19 and TRBJ1-4; the D gene is possibly TRBD1 (5 bases). V was pared by 9 bases and J by 4 bases, with 12 bases between. This CDR3 spans 13 amino acids. Germline assignment: CDR1 LNHDA and CDR2 SQIVND (reference sequence). CDR3 sequence (DNA): TGTGCCAGCCTGGGACGGCGTAATGAAAAACTGTTTTTT. Amino acids: CASLGRRNEKLFF.

This chain links TRBV7-9 with TRBJ2-2, with D possibly called TRBD1 or TRBD2 (5 bases each). Germline CDR1 SEHNR, CDR2 FQNEAQ (reference sequence). V shed 5 bases and J shed 2 bases, with 6 bases lying between them. This CDR3 spans 13 amino acids. The CDR3 bases are TGTGCCAGCAGCCGGGACAACACCGGGGAGCTGTTTTTT. Protein product: CASSRDNTGELFF.

This sequence joins TRBV30 and TRBJ1-1; 9 bases line up with TRBD1. V dropped 3 bases and J dropped 6; count of bases not matched to a gene: 8. CDR1 is GTSNPN and CDR2 is SVGIG in the germline V gene (reference sequence). The CDR3 is made up of 14 amino acids. The DNA for the CDR3 is TGTGCCTGGAGGTCCGGGACAGGGATAGCTGAAGCTTTCTTT. Translating it yields CAWRSGTGIAEAFF.

CDR3 sequence (DNA): TGTGCCAGCAGCTTAGATGGGATGGACACCATATATTTT. Translated: CASSLDGMDTIYF. The J gene is TRBJ1-3, the V gene TRBV7-6; D gene uncertain. Deletions cut 1 base from V and 8 bases from J, with 9 bases between. Germline V gene lookup returns CDR1 SGHVS and CDR2 FNYEAQ. The length of the CDR3 is 13 residues.